This T cell receptor beta chain was captured by sequencing in a study of T cells in Graves' hyperthyroidism and ophthalmopathy. Whole-study context: Blood from the periphery was taken at initial diagnosis, before any treatment. Study results and limitations: Blood shared most expanded thyroid clonotypes above 0.001.

The CDR3 contains 12 residues. Germline assignment: CDR1 GTSNPN and CDR2 SVGIG (reference sequence). Regarding this clonotype: Its antigen remains unidentified. Possible read error: a much larger clone is one base away.

There were TCR beta CDR3 regions amplified from RNA transcripts. Using the HTBI primer set, a first-round RT-PCR was run on the TCR CDR3. TCRdb independently ran MiXCR on the multiplex PCR reads; one entry per CDR3 protein. The table shows around 34,000 distinct CDR3 sequences, with under 65% occurring only once. The sample was blood. This clonotype originated in a woman between 40 and 55 years old with Graves' ophthalmopathy. The J gene is TRBJ2-7, the V gene TRBV30, with 9 bases aligning to TRBD1. CDR3 bases: TGTGCCTGGAGTATTGGACAGGGGCTGGATCACTTC. Translation gives CAWSIGQGLDHF. The variable domain in full, with the rest retrieved from reference TRBV30 and TRBJ2-7, is SQTIHQWPATLVQPVGSPLSLECTVEGTSNPNLYWYRQAAGRGLQLLFYSVGIGQISSEVPQNLSASRPQDRQFILSSKKLLLSDSGFYLCAWSIGQGLDHFGPGTRLTVT.